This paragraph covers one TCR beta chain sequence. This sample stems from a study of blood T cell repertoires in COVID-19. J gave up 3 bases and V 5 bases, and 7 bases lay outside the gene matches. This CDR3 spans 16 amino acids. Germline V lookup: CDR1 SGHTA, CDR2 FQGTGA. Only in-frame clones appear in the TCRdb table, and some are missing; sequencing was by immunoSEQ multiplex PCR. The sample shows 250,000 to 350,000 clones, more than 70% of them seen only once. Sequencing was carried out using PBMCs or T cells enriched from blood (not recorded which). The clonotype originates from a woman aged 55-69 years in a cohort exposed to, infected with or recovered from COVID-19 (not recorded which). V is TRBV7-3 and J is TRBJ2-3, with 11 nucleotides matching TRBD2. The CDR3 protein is CASSLNSGRATDTQYF. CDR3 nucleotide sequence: TGTGCCAGCAGCCTCAATAGCGGGAGGGCAACAGATACGCAGTATTTT.